The clone carrying this T cell receptor (beta chain) was recorded once. This may stem from a read error, because a much larger clone lies one nucleotide away. This specimen comes from a study of kidney transplant recipient with SARS-CoV-2 infection. TCRdb recomputed calls from the reads with MiXCR, one row per CDR3 protein. The table lists fewer than 250,000 distinct CDR3 sequences, more than 25% of them singletons. The CDR3 has 17 amino acids. The V end lost 5 bases, the J end lost 7 bases, and 26 bases lay between the germline ends. CDR1 LGHDT and CDR2 YNNKEL come from the germline V gene (reference sequence).

The sequence came from a male patient aged 30 to 39 who had COVID-19 and was a kidney transplant recipient. Some T cells may trace back to the graft donor. This chain links TRBV3-1 with TRBJ2-5; D is unclear. The specimen comprised a blood sample, sampled at baseline and around day 110 from a kidney transplant recipient. The CDR3 bases are TGTGCCAGCAGCTCTTTAGATCCCATTTCTTTCTCTGGGACCCAGTACTTC. This encodes CASSSLDPISFSGTQYF.